The 6 T cell receptor beta chains in this list originate from one sample, sequenced in a study of blood T cell dynamics during melanoma immunotherapy. The protocol was immunoSEQ multiplex PCR, while the TCRdb copy is restricted to in-frame clones and leaves out a portion. The sample includes approximately 3,100 clones, around 93% seen only once; the top ten take less than 0.6%. As to time point: pre-treatment baseline. Specimen: effector memory CD8+ T cells from blood, collected from a patient treated with checkpoint blockade. The receptor set was obtained from a human donor with melanoma.

The chain joins TRBV21-1 to TRBJ2-1; the D call in the table, TRBD2, was not verified against the DNA. TRBV21-1 is marked as a pseudogene. This CDR3 comprises 10 residues. The CDR3 region is CASISNEQFF. In DNA, the CDR3 is TGTGCCAGCATCTCGAATGAGCAGTTCTTC.

The V and J genes are TRBV19 and TRBJ2-2; D is possibly TRBD2 (5 bases). The CDR3 contains 14 residues. V was clipped by 2 bases and J by 3 bases, with 7 bases between them. Germline-derived CDR1 and CDR2 are LNHDA and SQIVND (reference sequence). The CDR3 spells CASSIWGDTGELFF. CDR3 nucleotides: TGTGCCAGTAGTATATGGGGAGACACCGGGGAGCTGTTTTTT.

V and J are TRBV21-1 and TRBJ2-3. TRBV21-1 corresponds to a pseudogene. CDR3 length: 15 amino acids. CDR3 nucleotide sequence: TGTGCCAGCAGCATTAGCACACGACATGCAGATACGCAGTATTTT. Amino acids: CASSISTRHADTQYF.

The chain links TRBV11-2 to TRBJ2-5; TRBD2 matches at 11 bases. Germline-derived CDR1 and CDR2 are SGHAT and FQNNGV. This CDR3 contains 16 residues. With V trimmed by 4 bases and J by 2 bases, 6 bases remained unmatched. DNA for the CDR3: TGTGCCAGCAGCTCTAGCGGGAGGCCCTTTCAAGAGACCCAGTACTTC. Residues: CASSSSGRPFQETQYF.

This chain joins TRBV6-5 and TRBJ2-5; D possibly corresponds to TRBD1 (5 bases). The CDR3 spans 15 residues. V gave up 7 bases and J gave up 2 bases, with 17 bases separating them. The germline V gene has CDR1 MNHEY and CDR2 SVGAGI. The CDR3 is CASKIVTEDQETQYF. In DNA form, the CDR3 reads TGTGCCAGCAAAATAGTGACAGAAGATCAAGAGACCCAGTACTTC.

The CDR3: CASSHTTGRGVYEQYF. In nucleotides, the CDR3 is TGCGCCAGCAGCCACACTACAGGGAGGGGGGTATACGAGCAGTACTTC. The chain has TRBV4-3 and TRBJ2-7; D is possibly TRBD2 (7 bases). The CDR3 contains 16 residues. Germline CDR1 and CDR2: LGHNA and YSLEER. V dropped 3 bases and J dropped 4 bases, with 19 bases sitting between them.